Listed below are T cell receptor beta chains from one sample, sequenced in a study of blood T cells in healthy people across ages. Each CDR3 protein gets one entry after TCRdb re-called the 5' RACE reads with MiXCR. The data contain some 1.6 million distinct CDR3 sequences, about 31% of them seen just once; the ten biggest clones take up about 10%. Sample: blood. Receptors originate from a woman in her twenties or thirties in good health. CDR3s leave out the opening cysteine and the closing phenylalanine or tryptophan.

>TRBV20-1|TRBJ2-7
SAKTGSPDEQY
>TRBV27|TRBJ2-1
ASSFGQRDNEQF
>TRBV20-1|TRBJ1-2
SAPRGTEYGYT
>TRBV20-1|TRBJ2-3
SADSGDSPSTDTQY
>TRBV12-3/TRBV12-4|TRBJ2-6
ASSSFGTGGNLGANVLT
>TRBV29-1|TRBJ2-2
SVGWALTGELF
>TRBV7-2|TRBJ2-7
ASRQGVSYEQY
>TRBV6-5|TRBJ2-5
ASSYLSARETQY
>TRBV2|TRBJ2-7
ASSGTGGLSEQY
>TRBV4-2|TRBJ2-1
ASSDVTRDNEQF
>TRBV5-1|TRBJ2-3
ASSSDRADTQY
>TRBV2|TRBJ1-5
ASRARTDYNQPQH
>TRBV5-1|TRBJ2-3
ASSSSSGGAPLMTDTQY
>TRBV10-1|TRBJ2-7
ASNLLQGTPFEQY
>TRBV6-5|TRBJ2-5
ASSTSGGNQETQY
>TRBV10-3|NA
AISPGPTSGKNEQY
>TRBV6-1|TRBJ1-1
ASSEDQNTEAF
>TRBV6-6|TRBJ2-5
ASSYGGSPETQY
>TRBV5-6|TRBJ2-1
ASSPRGVHEQF
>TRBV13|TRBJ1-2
ASSMGTAFRYGYT
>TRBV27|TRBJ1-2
ASSLEGTHGYT
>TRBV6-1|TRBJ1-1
ASRVRGGNTEAF
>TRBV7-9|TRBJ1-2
ASSSLGEGNYGYT
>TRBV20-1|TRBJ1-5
SAKLATEPNQPQH